This T cell receptor (beta chain) was sequenced in a study of spatial heterogeneity in lung cancer. Study in general: More beta-chain than alpha-chain sequences were consistently detected. For tumor regions, TCR transcript counts showed a strong correlation with a T cell module score derived from matched bulk RNA-seq. Study-level findings and limits: Expanded intratumoral alpha and beta TCR counts tracked tumor mutation counts.

MiXCR was run by TCRdb on the 5' RACE reads, yielding one entry per CDR3 protein. The table records roughly 7,000 distinct CDR3 sequences, about 3.2% of them present only once. This clonotype appeared many times. Its antigen is as yet unknown. Time point defined: sample taken at primary tumor resection. The clonotype comes from a male donor with early-stage non-small cell lung cancer. The source was lung tumor tissue, collected at surgery.

The CDR3 here is CASGPYSAQYF. The DNA for the CDR3 is TGTGCTAGTGGTCCCTACAGCGCCCAGTACTTC. The genes are TRBV12-5 and TRBJ2-5; no reliable D call. V dropped 5 bases and J dropped 9 bases, with 10 bases sitting between them. The length of the CDR3 is 11 residues. In germline, CDR1 is LGHNT, CDR2 FRNRAP.